The TCR beta chain under discussion was sequenced for a study of T cell responses to AZD1222 COVID-19 vaccine. Study-level points and caveats: Repertoires were obtained only post-peak T cell response.

Germline CDR1 is SEHNR and CDR2 is FQNEAQ (reference sequence). The CDR3 is 14 amino acids. Trimming left V 1 base short and J 10 bases short, with 14 bases between. This table comes from immunoSEQ multiplex PCR, and its TCRdb copy is limited to in-frame clones, with some not included. The repertoire has some 99,000 clones, about 85% of them found once; the top ten carry roughly 5.2%. Note on this clone: The antigen is not known.

The TCR sequence derives from an adult in good health. Sequences were derived from peripheral blood, sampled on day 0 of AZD1222 vaccination. The chain joins TRBV7-9 to TRBJ2-1; the D call may be TRBD1 or TRBD2 (6 bases each). CDR3 coding DNA: TGTGCCAGCAGCTTAGGAGGGGGGTCGCGGGAGCAGTTCTTC. The encoded protein is CASSLGGGSREQFF.